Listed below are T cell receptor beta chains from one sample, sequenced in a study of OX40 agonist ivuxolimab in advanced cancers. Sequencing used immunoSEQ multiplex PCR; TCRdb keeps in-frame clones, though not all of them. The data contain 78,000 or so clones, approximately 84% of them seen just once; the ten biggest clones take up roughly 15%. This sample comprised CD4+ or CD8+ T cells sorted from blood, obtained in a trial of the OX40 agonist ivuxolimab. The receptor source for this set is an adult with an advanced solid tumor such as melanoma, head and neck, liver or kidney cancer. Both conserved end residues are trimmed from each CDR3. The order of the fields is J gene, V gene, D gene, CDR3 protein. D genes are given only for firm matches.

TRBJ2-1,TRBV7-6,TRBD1,ASSRDRLVNEQF
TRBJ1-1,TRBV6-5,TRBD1,ASSSPGTANTEAF
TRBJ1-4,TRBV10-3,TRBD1,AISPTGPTNEKLF
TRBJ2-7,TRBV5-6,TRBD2,ASSLGGGTSSYEQY
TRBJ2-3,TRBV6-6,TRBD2,ASSPGGPGDTQY
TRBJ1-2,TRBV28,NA,ASTPTGLPSRGYT
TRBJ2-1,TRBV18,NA,ASSPAVSYNEQF
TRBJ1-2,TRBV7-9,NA,ASSLVTGQSRGYT
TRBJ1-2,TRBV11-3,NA,ASSRTLYGYT
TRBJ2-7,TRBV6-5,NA,ASRGDGYSYEQY
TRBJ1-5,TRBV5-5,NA,ASSLGPGQDFNQPQH
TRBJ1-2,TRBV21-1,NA,ASRLRGSSYYGYT
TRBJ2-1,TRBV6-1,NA,ASSDGGRIRMNNEQF
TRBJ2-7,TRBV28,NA,ASRRSGYSYEQY
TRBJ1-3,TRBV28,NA,ASSRGGNTIY
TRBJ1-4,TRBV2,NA,ASRRAATATNEKLF
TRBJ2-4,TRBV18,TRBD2,ASSPPTTSGRGVAKNIQY
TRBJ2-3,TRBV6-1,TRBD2,ASSEGLAVYTDTQY
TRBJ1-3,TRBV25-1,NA,ASSDRVGGNTIY
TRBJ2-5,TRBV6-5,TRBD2,ASSRAGVETQY
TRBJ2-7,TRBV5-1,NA,ASSLTLSSYEQY